This entry describes one TCR beta chain. As yet, its antigen is unknown. The PCR ran on 60 Vbeta and 13 Jbeta primers. The data were produced by immunoSEQ multiplex PCR, yet TCRdb's version contains in-frame clones alone and is incomplete. The sample carries some 120,000 clones, about 80% recorded once. The sample comes from a study of cytomegalovirus exposure and HLA in healthy donors. Study-wide points: Trimming of TCR beta V- and J-genes showed a link, identified in a later analysis, to a missense DCLRE1C variant. In a later analysis, across HLA loci, associated TCR counts were highest for DRB1, lowest for HLA-C. Most TCR sequences proved rare, with some public TCRs found in many donors. Previous analysis showed most TCR beta V segments were productive about 87% or about 30% of the time.

The germline V and J ends were trimmed by 0 bases and 6 bases, with 9 bases remaining between them. Germline CDR1 SGDLS, CDR2 YYNGEE. The CDR3 covers 13 residues. This TCR came from a man aged 35-49 years in good health and CMV-seronegative. The chain links TRBV9 to TRBJ1-2, with a weak D call TRBD1 (5 bases). Material: PBMCs. The CDR3 region is CASSVVSGDGYTF. CDR3 nucleotide sequence: TGTGCCAGCAGCGTAGTGTCGGGGGATGGCTACACCTTC.